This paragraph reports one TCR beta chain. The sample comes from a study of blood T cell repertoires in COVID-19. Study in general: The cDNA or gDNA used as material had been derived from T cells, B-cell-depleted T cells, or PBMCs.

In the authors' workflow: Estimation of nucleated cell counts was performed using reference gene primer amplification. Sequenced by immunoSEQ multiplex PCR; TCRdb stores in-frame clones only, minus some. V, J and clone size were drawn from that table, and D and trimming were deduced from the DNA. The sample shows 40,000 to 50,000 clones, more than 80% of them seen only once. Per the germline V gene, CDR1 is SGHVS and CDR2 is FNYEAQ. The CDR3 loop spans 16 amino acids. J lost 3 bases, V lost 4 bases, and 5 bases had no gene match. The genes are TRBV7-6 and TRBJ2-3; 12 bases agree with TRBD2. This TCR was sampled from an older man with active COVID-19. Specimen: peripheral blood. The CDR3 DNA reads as TGTGCCAGCAGCTCACTAGCGGGGGGAGGGACAGATACGCAGTATTTT. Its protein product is CASSSLAGGGTDTQYF.